The 5 T cell receptor beta chains listed next were all sequenced from one sample in a study of naive and memory T cell subsets. Regarding the study as a whole: Possibly reflecting memory cells re-expressing CD45RA, a few larger clonotypes occurred in naive repertoires, especially CD8.

Both TRBC1 and TRBC2 were covered by a beta constant-region primer of two equimolar oligonucleotides. Nested alpha and beta constant-region primers with the SP2 primer drove four PCR rounds on ligated cDNA. Each CDR3 protein is one row after TCRdb ran MiXCR on the UMI-ligation and nested PCR reads. The sample has around 100,000 distinct CDR3 sequences, about 14% seen once. No antigen has been identified for these receptors. The sequenced material came from naive CD8+ T cells from blood. These receptors all come from a human donor in good health.

This clonotype was picked up a small number of times. The V call is TRBV9, the J call TRBJ1-2; 9 bases are a match to TRBD1. The CDR3 totals 17 residues. CDR1 SGDLS and CDR2 YYNGEE come from the germline V gene. The ends lost 1 base at V and 2 bases at J; junction bases unmatched: 9. The CDR3 spells CASSVQNGQGKNYGYTF. In DNA, the CDR3 is TGTGCCAGCAGCGTACAAAACGGACAGGGGAAAAACTATGGCTACACCTTC. The variable domain in full, with the rest retrieved from reference TRBV9 and TRBJ1-2, is DSGVTQTPKHLITATGQRVTLRCSPRSGDLSVYWYQQSLDQGLQFLIQYYNGEERAKGNILERFSAQQFPDLHSELNLSSLELGDSALYFCASSVQNGQGKNYGYTFGSGTRLTVV.

V usage is TRBV11-3 and J usage is TRBJ2-3; D possibly corresponds to TRBD2 (6 bases). The V and J ends lost 5 bases and 1 base respectively, with 13 bases between them. The CDR3 sequence is 15 residues long. Germline CDR1 reads SGHNT; CDR2 reads YENEEA. The CDR3, as DNA: TGTGCCAGCAGCCGGATGGAGGGAGGCACAGATACGCAGTATTTT. It codes for CASSRMEGGTDTQYF.

V usage is TRBV4-3 and J usage is TRBJ2-2, with D tentatively TRBD2 (6 bases). This CDR3 has 15 residues. V was cut by 4 bases and J by 5 bases, with 14 bases left in between. CDR1 and CDR2 (germline): LGHNA, YSLEER. The CDR3 protein is CASSRSRGTTGELFF. CDR3 DNA sequence: TGCGCCAGCAGCCGGTCACGGGGGACTACCGGGGAGCTGTTTTTT.

In this sample, this clonotype turned up a few times. The J gene is TRBJ1-2, the V gene TRBV9; D remains ambiguous. Trimming removed 3 bases at V and 4 bases at J, with 10 bases between. Germline V gene data show CDR1 as SGDLS and CDR2 as YYNGEE. The CDR3 is 13 residues long. The CDR3 sequence is CASSGQETYGYTF. DNA for the CDR3: TGTGCCAGCAGCGGGCAGGAGACCTATGGCTACACCTTC.

This chain joins TRBV4-3 and TRBJ1-2; D possibly corresponds to TRBD1 (6 bases). This CDR3 is 14 amino acids long. CDR1 and CDR2 (germline): LGHNA, YSLEER. V was cut by 0 bases and J by 8 bases, with 13 bases left in between. Written as DNA, the CDR3 is TGCGCCAGCAGCCAAGATGAACAGGGACCAGGCTACACCTTC. This gives the protein CASSQDEQGPGYTF.